These 20 T cell receptor beta chains came from one sample sequenced in a study of blood T cells in healthy people across ages. Alongside a J-beta primer mix, a sample-barcoded 5' primer served in a second PCR lasting roughly 6 to 11 cycles. One entry per CDR3 protein results from TCRdb running MiXCR on the 5' RACE reads. The sample has about 1 million distinct CDR3 sequences, 45% seen once. Sequencing was carried out using blood. The origin of the receptors is a woman aged 60 to 75 in good health.

The sample holds one count of this clonotype. The V gene is TRBV30, the J gene TRBJ1-5; tentatively, D is TRBD1 (5 bases). Germline loops: CDR1 GTSNPN, CDR2 SVGIG (reference sequence). V lost 0 bases, J lost 6 bases, and 18 bases lay in between. The CDR3 is 16 residues long. CDR3 amino acids: CAWSVLRDPIRQPQHF. DNA for the CDR3: TGTGCCTGGAGTGTACTTAGGGACCCCATACGTCAGCCCCAGCATTTT. The full variable domain, with the rest looked up from reference TRBV30 and TRBJ1-5, is SQTIHQWPATLVQPVGSPLSLECTVEGTSNPNLYWYRQAAGRGLQLLFYSVGIGQISSEVPQNLSASRPQDRQFILSSKKLLLSDSGFYLCAWSVLRDPIRQPQHFGDGTRLSIL.

The chain carries TRBV6-1 and TRBJ1-1; D not certain. The CDR3 is 12 residues long. V lost 6 bases to trimming and J lost 4 bases, with 9 bases between them. Germline values: CDR1 MNHNS, CDR2 SASEGT. The CDR3 bases are TGTGCCAGCAGGGGGTTAGGCACTGAAGCTTTCTTT. Translation: CASRGLGTEAFF.

The table lists this clonotype with a few counts. The V gene is TRBV12-5, the J gene TRBJ2-3; D gene ambiguous. Trimming stripped 1 base from V and 3 bases from J, with 8 bases between. CDR3 length: 14 residues. From germline, CDR1 is LGHNT and CDR2 FRNRAP. The CDR3 DNA follows: TGTGCTAGTGGTTTGGGACGTATAACAGATACGCAGTATTTT. Translating it yields CASGLGRITDTQYF.

The J gene is TRBJ2-5, the V gene TRBV2; tentatively, D is TRBD1 or TRBD2 (5 bases each). V lost 6 bases and J lost 11, with 16 bases in between. Germline loops: CDR1 SNHLY, CDR2 FYNNEI. The CDR3 extends over 12 amino acids. Here the CDR3 reads CASRGVLSGQYF. The CDR3, as DNA: TGTGCCAGCAGGGGGGTCCTCTCGGGGCAGTACTTC.

This rearrangement joins TRBV12-3 or TRBV12-4 to TRBJ1-5; TRBD1 matches 7 bases. Germline trimming cut 4 bases from V and 5 bases from J; bases unmatched to any gene: 2. The CDR3 loop spans 13 amino acids. The CDR3, as DNA: TGTGCCAGCAGTTATACAGGGGATCAGCCCCAGCATTTT. Protein product: CASSYTGDQPQHF.

There are a few counts of this clonotype. The CDR3 nucleotides are TGCGCCAGCAGCCCGCCGGACACCTCCTACGAGCAGTACTTC. It encodes CASSPPDTSYEQYF. V and J are TRBV5-1 and TRBJ2-7; D may be TRBD1 (5 bases). The CDR3 spans 14 residues. Trimming cost V 4 bases and J 0 bases, with 11 bases left between them. Looked up from germline, CDR1 is SGHRS and CDR2 is YFSETQ. The full variable domain, completed using reference TRBV5-1 and TRBJ2-7, is KAGVTQTPRYLIKTRGQQVTLSCSPISGHRSVSWYQQTPGQGLQFLFEYFSETQRNKGNFPGRFSGRQFSNSRSEMNVSTLELGDSALYLCASSPPDTSYEQYFGPGTRLTVT.

This clonotype was seen at least ten times. This chain joins TRBV12-3 or TRBV12-4 and TRBJ2-7; tentative D call: TRBD2 (6 bases). This CDR3 comprises 13 residues. V lost 10 bases and J lost 0, with 13 bases in between. CDR3 nucleotides: TGTGCCACCTCGGGAGCCGTCTCCTACGAGCAGTACTTC. Its translation is CATSGAVSYEQYF.

This sequence joins TRBV5-6 and TRBJ1-2; D is uncertain. The germline V gene has CDR1 SGHDT and CDR2 YYEEEE. CDR3 length: 14 amino acids. Trimming removed 4 bases from V and 5 bases from J, with 15 bases in between. In DNA form, the CDR3 reads TGTGCCAGCAGCCCTATCCGTAATGGGTATGGCTACACCTTC. Translated: CASSPIRNGYGYTF.

This chain uses TRBV7-6 with TRBJ2-5; tentatively, D is TRBD2 (5 bases). V gave up 5 bases and J gave up 5 bases, with 15 bases separating them. Looked up from germline, CDR1 is SGHVS and CDR2 is FNYEAQ. CDR3 size: 14 residues. CDR3 DNA: TGTGCCAGCAGCCCCTCTCTAGCTACCGAGACCCAGTACTTC. Translated: CASSPSLATETQYF. The full variable domain, rest sourced from reference TRBV7-6 and TRBJ2-5, is GAGVSQSPRYKVTKRGQDVALRCDPISGHVSLYWYRQALGQGPEFLTYFNYEAQQDKSGLPNDRFSAERPEGSISTLTIQRTEQRDSAMYRCASSPSLATETQYFGPGTRLLVL.

The genes are TRBV6-2 or TRBV6-3 and TRBJ2-2; tentatively, D is TRBD1 (6 bases). CDR1 MNHEY and CDR2 SVGEGT come from the germline V gene. Trimming removed 3 bases from V and 6 bases from J, with 17 bases in between. The CDR3 runs to 16 residues. In DNA, the CDR3 is TGTGCCAGCAGTTATCAGACAGGTCACGTAGCCGGGGAGCTGTTTTTT. Its translation is CASSYQTGHVAGELFF.

Here the CDR3 reads CASTRAPNEKLFF. The CDR3 coding sequence is TGTGCCAGCACCCGGGCCCCCAATGAAAAACTGTTTTTT. The chain links TRBV28 to TRBJ1-4; D uncertain. From germline, CDR1 is MDHEN and CDR2 SYDVKM. V was shortened by 7 bases and J by 5 bases, with 11 bases between the two germline ends. CDR3 length equals 13 residues.

This clonotype was counted only a few times. V gene TRBV7-9 combines with J gene TRBJ1-2; 7 bases line up with TRBD1. The trim removed 4 bases at V and 6 bases at J, leaving 8 bases unmatched. The CDR3 sequence is 14 residues long. Germline values: CDR1 SEHNR, CDR2 FQNEAQ (reference sequence). The CDR3 here is CASSSTGFSDGYTF. In nucleotides, the CDR3 is TGTGCCAGCAGCTCGACAGGGTTTAGCGATGGCTACACCTTC. The full variable domain, its missing parts supplied by reference TRBV7-9 and TRBJ1-2, is DTGVSQNPRHKITKRGQNVTFRCDPISEHNRLYWYRQTLGQGPEFLTYFQNEAQLEKSRLLSDRFSAERPKGSFSTLEIQRTEQGDSAMYLCASSSTGFSDGYTFGSGTRLTVV.

This chain joins TRBV20-1 and TRBJ2-7, with D perhaps assigned TRBD1 or TRBD2 (6 bases each). The CDR3 has 17 amino acids. V was pared by 6 bases and J by 3 bases, with 27 bases between. Germline V lookup: CDR1 DFQATT, CDR2 SNEGSKA (reference sequence). CDR3 nucleotides: TGCAGTGCAGGGGGGAAACGACCCCTGGACCTCCACTACGAGCAGTACTTC. Encoded protein: CSAGGKRPLDLHYEQYF.

The V gene is TRBV29-1, the J gene TRBJ1-2, with a possible D match to TRBD1 (5 bases). Germline CDR1 SQVTM, CDR2 ANQGSEA. There are 15 residues in the CDR3. Between the trimmed V and J ends, which lost 7 bases and 2 bases, there was a span of 20 bases. Here the CDR3 reads CSAATPIGQNYGYTF. The CDR3 region has the DNA TGCAGCGCCGCTACACCGATTGGACAAAACTATGGCTACACCTTC.

Many counts were recorded for this clonotype. This chain joins TRBV10-2 and TRBJ2-7; TRBD2 matches 9 bases. The J segment lost 5 bases and the V segment lost 6 bases, leaving 11 bases of the junction unmatched. Germline CDR1 WSHSY, CDR2 SAAADI. The CDR3 runs 15 residues. The CDR3 sequence: CASRAILAGANEQYF. For the CDR3, the DNA is TGCGCCAGCAGGGCAATATTAGCGGGAGCCAACGAGCAGTACTTC.

J is TRBJ2-7 and V is TRBV7-9; D may be TRBD2 (6 bases). V was cut by 5 bases and J by 3 bases, with 17 bases left in between. The CDR3 loop spans 15 amino acids. CDR1 is SEHNR and CDR2 is FQNEAQ in the germline V gene (reference sequence). The CDR3 protein is CASSLGSGLYYEQYF. Here the CDR3 DNA reads TGTGCCAGCAGCCTTGGGAGCGGGCTATACTACGAGCAGTACTTC.

The J gene is TRBJ2-7, the V gene TRBV4-2, with TRBD1 matching 7 bases. Germline assignment: CDR1 LGHNA and CDR2 YNFKEQ. V lost 1 base and J lost 2; bases outside the gene matches: 8. The CDR3 length is 16 residues. DNA of the CDR3: TGTGCCAGCAGCCAAGGTCGTGGGACAGCCGCCTACGAGCAGTACTTC. Protein: CASSQGRGTAAYEQYF.

CDR3 nucleotides: TGTGCCAGCAGCCCAACGGGTTCTTTAGCGGCCTCCTACAATGAGCAGTTCTTC. Translating it yields CASSPTGSLAASYNEQFF. The V gene is TRBV6-2 or TRBV6-3, the J gene TRBJ2-1; tentatively, D is TRBD2 (6 bases). Germline CDR1 reads MNHEY; CDR2 reads SVGEGT. This CDR3 comprises 18 residues. Trimming removed 6 bases from V and 0 bases from J, with 21 bases in between.

A note on this clonotype: A single base separates this from a much larger clone, so it may be a read error. The V and J genes are TRBV29-1 and TRBJ2-4; the match to TRBD2 covers 14 bases. Looked up from germline, CDR1 is SQVTM and CDR2 is ANQGSEA. The CDR3 runs 15 residues. V was clipped by 5 bases and J by 7 bases; unmatched bases: 7. CDR3 in DNA: TGCAGCGTTAAGGGGACTAGCGGGAGTAGGAACATTCAGTACTTC. Translation gives CSVKGTSGSRNIQYF.

The chain carries TRBV3-1 and TRBJ2-7, with 10 bases lining up with TRBD2. From germline, CDR1 is LGHDT and CDR2 YNNKEL (reference sequence). The length of the CDR3 is 16 residues. Trimming cost V 0 bases and J 3 bases; bases outside gene matches: 5. The DNA of the CDR3 is TGTGCCAGCAGCCAAGACAGTACTAGCGGGGACTACGAGCAGTACTTC. It codes for CASSQDSTSGDYEQYF.